Listed below are T cell receptor beta chains from one sample, sequenced in a study of blood T cell repertoires in COVID-19. The data were produced by immunoSEQ multiplex PCR, yet TCRdb's version contains in-frame clones alone and is incomplete. The table includes some 94,000 clones, around 85% detected once. What was sequenced was peripheral blood. The receptors derive from a woman aged 55-75 years with COVID-19, enrolled during active disease. Each CDR3 is given with its conserved first and last residue.

j_gene: TRBJ1-6; v_gene: TRBV6-5; CDR3aa: CASSRSGQGSSPLHF
j_gene: TRBJ1-2; v_gene: TRBV3-1/TRBV3-2; CDR3aa: CASSPQGTYGYTF
j_gene: TRBJ2-7; v_gene: TRBV30; CDR3aa: CAWSHPRLARYF
j_gene: TRBJ1-1; v_gene: TRBV21-1; CDR3aa: CASSKDLSGRPDTEAFF
j_gene: TRBJ2-5; v_gene: TRBV10-3; CDR3aa: CAISESGRQETQYF
j_gene: TRBJ2-1; v_gene: TRBV11-2; CDR3aa: CASSHYNEQFF
j_gene: TRBJ2-3; v_gene: TRBV7-2; CDR3aa: CASSGRSSGFDTQYF
j_gene: TRBJ2-7; v_gene: TRBV12-3/TRBV12-4; CDR3aa: CASSPQGYEQYF
j_gene: TRBJ2-7; v_gene: TRBV9; CDR3aa: CASSVAPRDYEQYF
j_gene: TRBJ1-5; v_gene: TRBV6-2/TRBV6-3; CDR3aa: CASSTGDRGTQPQHF
j_gene: TRBJ2-3; v_gene: TRBV7-2; CDR3aa: CASSLAGTSTDTQYF
j_gene: TRBJ2-1; v_gene: TRBV6-5; CDR3aa: CASSSPGQGANNEQFF
j_gene: TRBJ2-5; v_gene: TRBV25-1; CDR3aa: CASRLAGGQETQYF
j_gene: TRBJ2-7; v_gene: TRBV6-5; CDR3aa: CASRSQGSSYEQYF
j_gene: TRBJ1-5; v_gene: TRBV28; CDR3aa: CASPPPGGAGRDQPQHF
j_gene: TRBJ2-1; v_gene: TRBV2; CDR3aa: CASSGTGNNEQFF
j_gene: TRBJ1-4; v_gene: TRBV7-8; CDR3aa: CASSRNPNEKLFF
j_gene: TRBJ2-1; v_gene: TRBV27; CDR3aa: CASLRTSGGTYNEQFF
j_gene: TRBJ2-3; v_gene: TRBV10-1; CDR3aa: CASSGQITDTQYF
j_gene: TRBJ1-5; v_gene: TRBV30; CDR3aa: CAWGGGPSNQPQHF
j_gene: TRBJ2-5; v_gene: TRBV7-6; CDR3aa: CASSRRGAKETQYF
j_gene: TRBJ2-7; v_gene: TRBV7-2; CDR3aa: CASSPPGLAGEKQYF
j_gene: TRBJ1-2; v_gene: TRBV11-2; CDR3aa: CASSSPPGYRGYGYTF
j_gene: TRBJ1-3; v_gene: TRBV5-1; CDR3aa: CASSLGPAGNTIYF
j_gene: TRBJ2-5; v_gene: TRBV11-2; CDR3aa: CASSAGTGRQETQYF
j_gene: TRBJ1-2; v_gene: TRBV5-6; CDR3aa: CASSLVDRRGGYTF
j_gene: TRBJ2-5; v_gene: TRBV5-1; CDR3aa: CASSLAPSMGETQYF
j_gene: TRBJ1-6; v_gene: TRBV2; CDR3aa: CASSSESSYNSPLHF
j_gene: TRBJ1-4; v_gene: TRBV11-2; CDR3aa: CASSAGPGLNEKLFF
j_gene: TRBJ2-6; v_gene: TRBV9; CDR3aa: CASSVSGSGANVLTF
j_gene: TRBJ1-2; v_gene: TRBV29-1; CDR3aa: CSVSGAGTTSNYGYTF
j_gene: TRBJ2-2; v_gene: TRBV2; CDR3aa: CASRQGTPPGELFF
j_gene: TRBJ1-4; v_gene: TRBV19; CDR3aa: CASSSQGAPTNEKLFF
j_gene: TRBJ2-7; v_gene: TRBV6-5; CDR3aa: CASSYTRIAGEQYF
j_gene: TRBJ1-1; v_gene: TRBV29-1; CDR3aa: CSVPRGLATEAFF
j_gene: TRBJ1-2; v_gene: TRBV7-9; CDR3aa: CASSFPRGADGYTF
j_gene: TRBJ2-5; v_gene: TRBV5-1; CDR3aa: CASSSGTGSETQYF
j_gene: TRBJ1-1; v_gene: TRBV15; CDR3aa: CATSRVYRGDTEAFF
j_gene: TRBJ2-3; v_gene: TRBV6-2/TRBV6-3; CDR3aa: CASSPFTDTQYF
j_gene: TRBJ2-1; v_gene: TRBV27; CDR3aa: CASRRLAGDNEQFF
j_gene: TRBJ2-1; v_gene: TRBV3-1/TRBV3-2; CDR3aa: CASSHDSEIEQFF